This entry lists 28 T cell receptor beta chains sequenced from one sample in a study of post-analysis software for immune sequencing data. Prepared libraries of TCR beta cDNA carried unique molecular identifiers. TCRdb re-derived calls from the PCR reads in MiXCR, one entry per CDR3 protein. Here the sample spans roughly 800,000 distinct CDR3 sequences, roughly 30% being singletons. Which antigens these TCRs recognize remains unknown. Study-level results: Patients had higher frequencies than controls of roughly five TRBV segments, including TRBV5-6, TRBV5-1 and TRBV20-1.

Sequencing input: blood. These receptors came from a girl between 10 and 17 years old with multiple sclerosis.

Ten or more counts support this clonotype. The rearrangement uses TRBV15 and TRBJ1-5, with 8 bases identical to TRBD1. The J segment lost 2 bases and the V segment lost 3 bases, leaving 0 bases of the junction unmatched. Germline lookup yields CDR1 LNHNV and CDR2 YYDKDF (reference sequence). There are 14 residues in the CDR3. This CDR3 is CATSRTGGNQPQHF. The CDR3 DNA reads TGTGCCACCAGCAGGACAGGGGGCAATCAGCCCCAGCATTTT.

The genes are TRBV7-2 and TRBJ1-2, with a weak D call TRBD1 (6 bases). V gave up 0 bases and J gave up 8 bases, with 19 bases separating them. CDR3 length equals 16 residues. CDR1 SGHTA and CDR2 FQGNSA come from the germline V gene. The CDR3 loop is CASSLAPLWGRGGYTF. The CDR3 DNA reads TGTGCCAGCAGCTTAGCCCCACTCTGGGGGCGCGGGGGCTACACCTTC.

This chain connects TRBV20-1 to TRBJ2-2; tentatively, D is TRBD2 (5 bases). Trimming left V 4 bases short and J 4 bases short, with 13 bases between. CDR3 length: 14 amino acids. Germline-derived CDR1 and CDR2 are DFQATT and SNEGSKA (reference sequence). The CDR3 loop reads CSATGWTGTGELFF. Written as DNA, the CDR3 is TGCAGTGCTACCGGCTGGACTGGCACCGGGGAGCTGTTTTTT.

The table lists this clonotype with many counts. This chain connects TRBV7-2 to TRBJ2-5, with 10 bases that match TRBD1. Germline values: CDR1 SGHTA, CDR2 FQGNSA. The V segment lost 5 bases and the J segment 5 bases; nucleotides outside the gene matches: 14. The CDR3 has 17 residues. This CDR3 reads CASSQFPGQGNFETQYF. CDR3 coding DNA: TGTGCCAGCAGCCAGTTCCCGGGACAGGGGAATTTCGAGACCCAGTACTTC. Combining the CDR3 with reference TRBV7-2 and TRBJ2-5 gives the whole variable domain GAGVSQSPSNKVTEKGKDVELRCDPISGHTALYWYRQSLGQGLEFLIYFQGNSAPDKSGLPSDRFSAERTGGSVSTLTIQRTQQEDSAVYLCASSQFPGQGNFETQYFGPGTRLLVL.

V gene TRBV20-1 combines with J gene TRBJ2-7, with D perhaps matching TRBD1 or TRBD2 (5 bases each). This CDR3 region has 14 residues. The V gene lost 1 base and the J gene lost 3 bases, with 13 bases spanning the gap. Germline V CDR1 and CDR2: DFQATT, SNEGSKA (reference sequence). The CDR3 protein is CSARGDRDDYEQYF. The CDR3 region has the DNA TGCAGTGCTAGAGGGGACCGGGACGACTACGAGCAGTACTTC.

The V gene is TRBV20-1, the J gene TRBJ2-6, with 7 positions matching TRBD1. After removal of 0 bases from V and 0 bases from J, the junction contained 2 bases not matched to a gene. This CDR3 is 16 amino acids long. CDR1 DFQATT and CDR2 SNEGSKA come from the germline V gene (reference sequence). The CDR3 sequence is CSARETGLSGANVLTF. The DNA of the CDR3 is TGCAGTGCTAGAGAGACAGGGCTCTCTGGGGCCAACGTCCTGACTTTC.

This clonotype was detected only a few times. The rearrangement uses TRBV20-1 and TRBJ2-7; TRBD2 matches at 10 bases. Germline V gene sequence: CDR1 DFQATT, CDR2 SNEGSKA (reference sequence). V was pared by 5 bases and J by 3 bases, with 4 bases of the junction left unmatched. The CDR3 is 13 amino acids. The CDR3 nucleotides read TGCAGTGCTTCGATAGCGGGAGGCTACGAGCAGTACTTC. This translates into CSASIAGGYEQYF.

In regard to this clonotype: One end of the junction does not line up with germline, which may come from a read error. The genes are TRBV20-1 and TRBJ2-1; possible D gene TRBD2, 6 bases. The CDR3 contains 12 residues. Germline values: CDR1 DFQATT, CDR2 SNEGSKA (reference sequence). The CDR3 loop is CSTSPGVNEQFF. Here the CDR3 DNA reads TGCAGTACTAGCCCCGGGGTCAATGAGCAGTTCTTC.

This clonotype was observed a few times. This chain links TRBV28 with TRBJ2-7, with unresolved D. Trimming cost V 5 bases and J 5 bases, with 19 bases left between them. The CDR3 is 15 residues long. Germline V gives CDR1 MDHEN, CDR2 SYDVKM. CDR3 bases: TGTGCCAGCAGTCCTCCGGATGACTCTGGCCACGAGCAGTACTTC. It is translated as CASSPPDDSGHEQYF.

This clonotype appeared many times. V usage is TRBV20-1 and J usage is TRBJ2-5; 7 nucleotides agree with TRBD2. Germline CDR1 is DFQATT and CDR2 is SNEGSKA (reference sequence). The trim removed 6 bases at V and 4 bases at J, leaving 5 bases unmatched. This CDR3 spans 12 amino acids. CDR3 coding DNA: TGCAGTGCGGAGACTAGCTCAGAGACCCAGTACTTC. Translation gives CSAETSSETQYF.

A few counts support this clonotype. The V gene is TRBV13, the J gene TRBJ1-1; maybe TRBD1 (5 bases). Germline V gene lookup returns CDR1 PRHDT and CDR2 FYEKMQ (reference sequence). This CDR3 contains 14 residues. Trimming cost V 5 bases and J 8 bases, with 18 bases left between them. This CDR3 is CASSPGGGNREAFF. CDR3 nucleotides: TGTGCCAGCAGCCCCGGCGGGGGGAACAGGGAAGCTTTCTTT.

The rearrangement links TRBV7-2 to TRBJ2-7; 8 bases fit TRBD2. Germline values: CDR1 SGHTA, CDR2 FQGNSA. The CDR3 has 16 residues. The junction had 9 bases not matched to a gene; V was cut back by 5 bases and J by 0 bases. CDR3 protein: CASSPWGSGISYEQYF. The CDR3 DNA is TGTGCCAGCAGCCCATGGGGTAGCGGGATCTCCTACGAGCAGTACTTC. The variable domain in full, with the rest retrieved from reference TRBV7-2 and TRBJ2-7, is GAGVSQSPSNKVTEKGKDVELRCDPISGHTALYWYRQSLGQGLEFLIYFQGNSAPDKSGLPSDRFSAERTGGSVSTLTIQRTQQEDSAVYLCASSPWGSGISYEQYFGPGTRLTVT.

In the case of this clonotype: This could be a read error, since a much larger clone is one nucleotide away. The chain carries TRBV10-3 and TRBJ2-7, with D perhaps TRBD1 (8 bases). The J call may be incorrect, as the DNA end agrees better with TRBJ2-5. This CDR3 comprises 15 residues. Per germline, CDR1 ENHRY and CDR2 SYGVKD. The CDR3 DNA sequence: TGTGCCATCAGTAGCGCCCCGACAGGGGAGGGGACCCAGTACTTC. Translating gives CAISSAPTGEGTQYF.

The rearrangement uses TRBV7-9 and TRBJ2-1; D perhaps matches TRBD2 (7 bases). This CDR3 is built from 16 residues. CDR1 is SEHNR and CDR2 is FQNEAQ in the germline V gene (reference sequence). V dropped 0 bases and J dropped 3 bases, with 12 bases sitting between them. DNA for the CDR3: TGTGCCAGCAGCTTAGCGGCGGGGGCCAACTACAATGAGCAGTTCTTC. It specifies CASSLAAGANYNEQFF.

The rearrangement links TRBV6-6 to TRBJ1-5; D not resolved. V lost 2 bases and J 7 bases, leaving 12 bases between the germline ends. The CDR3 length is 14 residues. Germline CDR1 reads MNHNY; CDR2 reads SVGAGI (reference sequence). CDR3 nucleotides: TGTGCCAGCAGTTACGAACCTGTCTGGCAGCCCCAGCATTTT. Its translation: CASSYEPVWQPQHF.

The chain employs TRBV12-3 or TRBV12-4 and TRBJ2-5; D assignment may be TRBD1 or TRBD2 (5 bases each). V dropped 6 bases and J dropped 2 bases, with 13 bases sitting between them. This CDR3 comprises 14 residues. The CDR3 here is CASSYGTRQETQYF. CDR3 bases: TGTGCCAGCAGCTACGGGACGCGACAAGAGACCCAGTACTTC.

This clonotype came up a few times. The V and J genes are TRBV20-1 and TRBJ2-1, with 11 bases identical to TRBD2. The CDR3 length is 14 residues. The germline V gene encodes CDR1 DFQATT and CDR2 SNEGSKA (reference sequence). J lost 6 bases, V lost 4 bases, and 5 bases had no gene match. In DNA form, the CDR3 reads TGCAGTGCTATTGGTAGCGGGGGGGCCAATGAGCAGTTCTTC. The encoded protein is CSAIGSGGANEQFF.

There are a few counts of this clonotype. The J gene is TRBJ1-1, the V gene TRBV29-1, with D hard to call. The germline V and J ends were trimmed by 4 bases and 0 bases, with 15 bases remaining between them. This CDR3 spans 15 amino acids. Germline assignment: CDR1 SQVTM and CDR2 ANQGSEA. This CDR3 reads CSVGSTGLMNTEAFF. The CDR3 DNA follows: TGCAGCGTTGGGTCGACGGGGTTGATGAACACTGAAGCTTTCTTT. Drawing the rest from reference TRBV29-1 and TRBJ1-1, the complete variable domain is SAVISQKPSRDICQRGTSLTIQCQVDSQVTMMFWYRQQPGQSLTLIATANQGSEATYESGFVIDKFPISRPNLTFSTLTVSNMSPEDSSIYLCSVGSTGLMNTEAFFGQGTRLTVV.

The chain carries TRBV20-1 and TRBJ2-1, with 13 positions matching TRBD2. The CDR3 has 15 residues. Trimming cost V 5 bases and J 5 bases; bases outside gene matches: 6. CDR1 is DFQATT, CDR2 SNEGSKA, per germline (reference sequence). CDR3 DNA: TGCAGTGCTGGGGGACTAGCGGGAAGAGACAATGAGCAGTTCTTC. This sequence encodes CSAGGLAGRDNEQFF.

This clonotype was seen at least ten times. The chain carries TRBV7-9 and TRBJ1-2, with 7 nucleotides matching TRBD1. Germline assignment: CDR1 SEHNR and CDR2 FQNEAQ (reference sequence). V trimming: 4 bases; J trimming: 4 bases; junction bases outside the gene matches: 6. CDR3 length equals 14 residues. CDR3: CASSSRDRTYGYTF. CDR3 sequence (DNA): TGTGCCAGCAGCTCCAGGGACAGAACCTATGGCTACACCTTC.

Remarks on this clonotype: One junction end disagrees with the germline gene, perhaps due to a read error. This chain joins TRBV12-3 or TRBV12-4 and TRBJ1-1; possibly TRBD1 for D (5 bases). This CDR3 is built from 14 residues. DNA of the CDR3: TGTTCCAGCAGGGTCATAACAGGATTCACTGAAGCTTTCTTT. Its translation: CSSRVITGFTEAFF.

This clonotype was seen only a few times. The chain joins TRBV28 to TRBJ2-7; TRBD1 is a possible D gene (6 bases). The CDR3 is 16 residues long. Germline CDR1 and CDR2: MDHEN and SYDVKM. V gave up 6 bases and J gave up 0 bases, with 18 bases separating them. CDR3 loop: CASSPPGHQFSYEQYF. The CDR3 DNA reads as TGTGCCAGCAGCCCCCCGGGACACCAATTCTCCTACGAGCAGTACTTC.

This clonotype has just a few counts. The chain is built from TRBV7-2 and TRBJ2-6; D is uncertain. Per germline, CDR1 SGHTA and CDR2 FQGNSA. Trimming stripped 5 bases from V and 1 base from J, with 15 bases between. There are 17 residues in the CDR3. CDR3 sequence reads: CASSLLSRTSGANVLTF. The CDR3 bases are TGTGCCAGCAGCCTTCTATCCCGGACGTCTGGGGCCAACGTCCTGACTTTC.

The rearrangement links TRBV15 to TRBJ2-1; D remains unclear. V was pared by 8 bases and J by 0 bases, with 11 bases between. The CDR3 has 14 residues. The germline V gene encodes CDR1 LNHNV and CDR2 YYDKDF (reference sequence). The chain's CDR3 is CATLGSSSYNEQFF. The CDR3 coding sequence is TGTGCCACCCTGGGCTCCAGCTCCTACAATGAGCAGTTCTTC.

The rearrangement joins TRBV10-3 to TRBJ2-1; 9 positions match TRBD1. J lost 5 bases, V lost 5 bases, and 7 bases had no gene match. There are 15 residues in the CDR3. The germline CDR1 and CDR2 sequences are ENHRY and SYGVKD. The CDR3: CAISPGDRVNNEQFF. CDR3 sequence (DNA): TGTGCCATCAGTCCAGGGGACAGGGTAAACAATGAGCAGTTCTTC.

This clonotype was seen a few times. This rearrangement joins TRBV20-1 to TRBJ2-7; tentative D call: TRBD2 (6 bases). Germline V gives CDR1 DFQATT, CDR2 SNEGSKA (reference sequence). The ends were cut back, 6 bases at V and 2 bases at J, with 20 bases in the middle. The CDR3 loop spans 15 amino acids. The CDR3 loop reads CSAPTTGTGAYEQYF. CDR3 bases: TGCAGTGCCCCTACCACCGGGACGGGAGCCTACGAGCAGTACTTC.

On this clonotype itself: The junction differs from germline at one of its ends, possibly a read error. This chain links TRBV6-5 with TRBJ2-5; 7 bases agree with TRBD2. This CDR3 is built from 13 residues. CDR1 MNHEY and CDR2 SVGAGI come from the germline V gene. CDR3 loop: CASGYGGGETQYF. The CDR3 DNA sequence: TGTGCCAGCGGTTATGGGGGGGGTGAGACCCAGTACTTC.

The rearrangement uses TRBV6-2 or TRBV6-3 and TRBJ2-1; 7 bases agree with TRBD2. The V gene end was trimmed by 10 bases and the J gene end by 0 bases; junction bases not matched to a gene: 6. The CDR3 is made up of 14 amino acids. Germline V lookup: CDR1 MNHEY, CDR2 SVGEGT. CDR3 sequence reads: CAKASGLSYNEQFF. DNA for the CDR3: TGTGCCAAGGCTAGCGGTCTCTCCTACAATGAGCAGTTCTTC.